This T cell receptor (beta chain) is from a study of cytomegalovirus exposure and HLA in healthy donors. Study-wide points: An analysis done earlier found most TCR beta V segments productive about 90% or about 30% of the time. A later analysis linked a missense DCLRE1C variant to TCR beta V- and J-gene trimming.

Nominally healthy donors provided the samples, though records likely missed some immune exposures. The study ran its PCR with 60 Vbeta and 13 Jbeta primers. TCRdb's copy holds only in-frame clones and misses some; the assay was immunoSEQ multiplex PCR. Among under 200,000 clones listed, around four fifths were seen once. The CDR3 has 14 amino acids. Germline V gene lookup returns CDR1 SEHNR and CDR2 FQNEAQ (reference sequence). J lost 0 bases, V lost 5 bases, and 2 bases had no gene match. Comments on this clone: The antigen remains unidentified.

This chain uses TRBV7-9 with TRBJ2-3; 7 bases map to TRBD2. The receptor was derived from a man aged 25 to 45 in good health and CMV-seronegative. Sample: PBMCs. The CDR3 bases are TGTGCCAGCAGCCGGGGGGTCAGCACAGATACGCAGTATTTT. Protein product: CASSRGVSTDTQYF.